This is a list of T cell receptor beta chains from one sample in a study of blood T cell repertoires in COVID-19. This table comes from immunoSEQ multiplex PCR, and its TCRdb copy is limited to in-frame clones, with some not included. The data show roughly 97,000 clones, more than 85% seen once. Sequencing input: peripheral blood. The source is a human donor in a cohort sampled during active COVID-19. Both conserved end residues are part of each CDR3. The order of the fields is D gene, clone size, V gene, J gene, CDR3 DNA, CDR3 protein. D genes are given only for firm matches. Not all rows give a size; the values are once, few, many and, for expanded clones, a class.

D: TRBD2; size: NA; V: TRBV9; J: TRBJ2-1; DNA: TGTGCCAGCAGCGCTAGCGGGAGTGGCAATGAGCAGTTCTTC; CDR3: CASSASGSGNEQFF
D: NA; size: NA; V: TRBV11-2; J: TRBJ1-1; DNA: TGTGCCAGCAGCTTAACGGGACAGAACACTGAAGCTTTCTTT; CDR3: CASSLTGQNTEAFF
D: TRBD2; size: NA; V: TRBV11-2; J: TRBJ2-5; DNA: TGTGCCAGCAGCTTTCTAGCGGGGGTTTTACAAGAGACCCAGTACTTC; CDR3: CASSFLAGVLQETQYF
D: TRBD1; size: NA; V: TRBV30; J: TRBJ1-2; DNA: TGTGCCTGGGTCGGACAGGGGTCAGTCTATGGCTACACCTTC; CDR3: CAWVGQGSVYGYTF
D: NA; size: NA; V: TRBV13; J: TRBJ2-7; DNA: TGTGCCAGCAGCTTAGGAGACAGGATATACCCCTACGAGCAGTACTTC; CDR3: CASSLGDRIYPYEQYF
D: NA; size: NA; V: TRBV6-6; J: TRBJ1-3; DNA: TGTGCCAGCAGTTACTCGTTGGGGCCTGGGGACACCATATATTTT; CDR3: CASSYSLGPGDTIYF
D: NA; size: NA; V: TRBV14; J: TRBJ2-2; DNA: TGTGCCAGCAGCGAAAGAAGAGGGATGAACACCGGGGAGCTGTTTTTT; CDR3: CASSERRGMNTGELFF
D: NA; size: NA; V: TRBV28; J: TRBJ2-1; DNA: TGTGCCAGCAGTGTCCGCGGCAATGAGCAGTTCTTC; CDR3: CASSVRGNEQFF
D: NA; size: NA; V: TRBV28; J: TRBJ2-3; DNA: TGTGCCAGCAAACAGGGAGGGAACACAGATACGCAGTATTTT; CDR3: CASKQGGNTDTQYF
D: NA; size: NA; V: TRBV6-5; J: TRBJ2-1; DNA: TGTGCCAGCAGTTATAGCGCGTACAATGAGCAGTTCTTC; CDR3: CASSYSAYNEQFF
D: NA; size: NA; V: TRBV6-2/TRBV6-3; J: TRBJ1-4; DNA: TGTGCCAGCAGTTCTTTACTAGAGAATGAAAAACTGTTTTTT; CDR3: CASSSLLENEKLFF
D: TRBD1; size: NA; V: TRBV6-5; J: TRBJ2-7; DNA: TGTGCCAGCAGGGGGTACCCCGGGACAGGGGAGAAGCAGTACTTC; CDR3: CASRGYPGTGEKQYF
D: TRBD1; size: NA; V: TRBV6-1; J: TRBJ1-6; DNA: TGTGCCAGCAGTGATGCCACGACAGGGAATTCACCCCTCCACTTT; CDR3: CASSDATTGNSPLHF
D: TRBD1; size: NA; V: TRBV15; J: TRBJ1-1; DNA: TGTGCCACCAGCAGAGCCCGACAGGGTGAAGCTTTCTTT; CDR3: CATSRARQGEAFF
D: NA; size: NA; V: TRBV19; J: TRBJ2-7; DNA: TGTGCCAGTAGTCCCCAGGGGTCCTACGAGCAGTACTTC; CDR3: CASSPQGSYEQYF
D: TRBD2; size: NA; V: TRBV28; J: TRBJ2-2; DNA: TGTGCCAGCAGTAGTATTGGGACTAGCGCCGGGGAGCTGTTTTTT; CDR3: CASSSIGTSAGELFF
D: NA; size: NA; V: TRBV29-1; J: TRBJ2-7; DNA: TGCAGCGTTGAAGTTGGGGAGCAGCCTACCGCCTACGAGCAGTACTTC; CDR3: CSVEVGEQPTAYEQYF
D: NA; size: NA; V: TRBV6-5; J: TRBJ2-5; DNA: TGTGCCGGCAGTTACTCTGGGACATCCGAAGAGACCCAGTACTTC; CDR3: CAGSYSGTSEETQYF
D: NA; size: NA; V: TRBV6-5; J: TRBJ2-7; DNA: TGTGCCAGCAGTCCCGGTCCCTACGAGCAGTACTTC; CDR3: CASSPGPYEQYF
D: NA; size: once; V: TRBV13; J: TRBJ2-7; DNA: TGTGCCAGCAGTCGATCCGGGTACGAGCAGTACTTC; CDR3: CASSRSGYEQYF
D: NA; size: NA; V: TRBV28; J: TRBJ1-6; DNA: TGTGCCAGCCGTAGCGGGGCCTACCATTCACCCCTCCACTTT; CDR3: CASRSGAYHSPLHF
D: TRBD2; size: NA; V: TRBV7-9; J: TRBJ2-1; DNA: TGTGCCAGCAGTCCTACTAGCGGGCCCTACAATGAGCAGTTCTTC; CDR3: CASSPTSGPYNEQFF
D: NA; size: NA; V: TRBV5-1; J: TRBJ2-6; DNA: TGCGCCAGCAGCAGGAGAGACACAGGGAGCTCTGGGGCCAACGTCCTGACTTTC; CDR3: CASSRRDTGSSGANVLTF
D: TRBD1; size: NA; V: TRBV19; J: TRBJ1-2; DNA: TGTGCCAGTAGTCTCAGGCCGGGACAGGTAGGAAGTGGCTACACCTTC; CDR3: CASSLRPGQVGSGYTF
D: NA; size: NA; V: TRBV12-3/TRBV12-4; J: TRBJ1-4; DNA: TGTGCCAGCAGTTTTCGGACTAATGAAAAACTGTTTTTT; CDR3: CASSFRTNEKLFF
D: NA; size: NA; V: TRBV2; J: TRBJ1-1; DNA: TGTGCCAGCATTCCCACAGGGATATACACTGAAGCTTTCTTT; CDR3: CASIPTGIYTEAFF
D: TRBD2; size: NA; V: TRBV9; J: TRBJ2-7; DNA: TGTGCCAGCAGCTATGGGACTAGCGGGATCTACGAGCAGTACTTC; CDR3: CASSYGTSGIYEQYF
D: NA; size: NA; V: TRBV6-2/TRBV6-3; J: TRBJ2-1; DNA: TGTGCCAGCAGTTACCATAATGAGCAGTTCTTC; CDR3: CASSYHNEQFF
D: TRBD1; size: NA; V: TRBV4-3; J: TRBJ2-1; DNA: TGCGCCAGCAGCCACCTACTGACAGGGGCGGTCAGGAATGAGCAGTTCTTC; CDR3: CASSHLLTGAVRNEQFF
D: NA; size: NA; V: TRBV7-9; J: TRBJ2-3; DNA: TGTGCCAGCAGCAGCCGACGACACGTAAAGACAGATACGCAGTATTTT; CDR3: CASSSRRHVKTDTQYF
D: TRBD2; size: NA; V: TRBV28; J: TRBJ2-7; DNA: TGTGCCAGCAGACCGGGACTAGCGGTTTACGAGCAGTACTTC; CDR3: CASRPGLAVYEQYF
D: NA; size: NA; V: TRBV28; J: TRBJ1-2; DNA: TGTGCCAGCAGTTTAGGGGGCGGGCAGTCCACTAACTATGGCTACACCTTC; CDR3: CASSLGGGQSTNYGYTF
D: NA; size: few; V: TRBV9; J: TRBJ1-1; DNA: TGTGCCAGCAGCGCTCAACAGGGCAACACTGAAGCTTTCTTT; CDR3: CASSAQQGNTEAFF
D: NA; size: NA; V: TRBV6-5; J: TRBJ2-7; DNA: TGTGCCAGCGAGGATCGACAGAAGACCGAGCAGTACTTC; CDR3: CASEDRQKTEQYF
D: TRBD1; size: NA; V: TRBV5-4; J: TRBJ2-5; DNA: TGTGCCAGCACCGTGACAGGGGAGATGGAGACCCAGTACTTC; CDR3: CASTVTGEMETQYF
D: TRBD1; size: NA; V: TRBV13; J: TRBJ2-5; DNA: TGTGCCAGCAGCGCTACAGGGGGCCGAGAGACCCAGTACTTC; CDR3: CASSATGGRETQYF
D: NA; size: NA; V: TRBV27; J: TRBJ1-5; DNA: TGTGCCAGCAGTTTGTCAGATACAAATCAGCCCCAGCATTTT; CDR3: CASSLSDTNQPQHF
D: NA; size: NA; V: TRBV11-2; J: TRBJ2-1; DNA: TGTGCCAGCAGCCCAGACAGGTACAATGAGCAGTTCTTC; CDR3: CASSPDRYNEQFF
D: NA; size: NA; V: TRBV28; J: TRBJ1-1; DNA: TGTGCCAGCAGCCCAGGTGACAGTCTCACTGAAGCTTTCTTT; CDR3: CASSPGDSLTEAFF
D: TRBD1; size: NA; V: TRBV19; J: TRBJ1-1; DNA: TGTGCCAGTAGTATCCCGAGACAGGGGACAGACGAAGCTTTCTTT; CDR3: CASSIPRQGTDEAFF
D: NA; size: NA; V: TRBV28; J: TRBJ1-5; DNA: TGTGCCAGCAGTTTCGGGGGGGCCCGGCCCCAGCATTTT; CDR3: CASSFGGARPQHF
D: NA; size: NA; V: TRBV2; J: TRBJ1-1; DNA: TGTGCCAGCAACATCCTGGGAGGGGACACTGAAGCTTTCTTT; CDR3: CASNILGGDTEAFF
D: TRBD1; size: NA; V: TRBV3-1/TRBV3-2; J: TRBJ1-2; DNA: TGTGCCAGCAGCTCGGGACAGGGGTTTGGAGGCTACACCTTC; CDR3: CASSSGQGFGGYTF
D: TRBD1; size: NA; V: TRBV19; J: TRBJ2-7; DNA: TGTGCCAGTAAAGACAGGGCGTATGGCAGCTCCTACGAGCAGTACTTC; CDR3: CASKDRAYGSSYEQYF
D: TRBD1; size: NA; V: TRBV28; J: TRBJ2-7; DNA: TGTGCCAGCAGTTTAAGGGGACAGGGGGCTCAAGAGCAGTACTTC; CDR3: CASSLRGQGAQEQYF
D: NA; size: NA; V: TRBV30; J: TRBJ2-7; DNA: TGTGCCTGGGGAGCAGGGCCCGAGCAGTACTTC; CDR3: CAWGAGPEQYF
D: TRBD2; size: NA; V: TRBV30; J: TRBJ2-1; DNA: TGTGCCTGGAGAACTAGCGGGAGCTCCAATGAGCAGTTCTTC; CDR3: CAWRTSGSSNEQFF
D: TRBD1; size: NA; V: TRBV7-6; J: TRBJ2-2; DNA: TGTGCCAGCAGCTTTGGGACAGGGCACACCGGGGAGCTGTTTTTT; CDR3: CASSFGTGHTGELFF
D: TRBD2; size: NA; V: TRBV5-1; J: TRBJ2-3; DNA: TGCGCCAGCAGCTCCTCGGGACTAGCGGGAGGGCCCGAAGATACGCAGTATTTT; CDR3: CASSSSGLAGGPEDTQYF